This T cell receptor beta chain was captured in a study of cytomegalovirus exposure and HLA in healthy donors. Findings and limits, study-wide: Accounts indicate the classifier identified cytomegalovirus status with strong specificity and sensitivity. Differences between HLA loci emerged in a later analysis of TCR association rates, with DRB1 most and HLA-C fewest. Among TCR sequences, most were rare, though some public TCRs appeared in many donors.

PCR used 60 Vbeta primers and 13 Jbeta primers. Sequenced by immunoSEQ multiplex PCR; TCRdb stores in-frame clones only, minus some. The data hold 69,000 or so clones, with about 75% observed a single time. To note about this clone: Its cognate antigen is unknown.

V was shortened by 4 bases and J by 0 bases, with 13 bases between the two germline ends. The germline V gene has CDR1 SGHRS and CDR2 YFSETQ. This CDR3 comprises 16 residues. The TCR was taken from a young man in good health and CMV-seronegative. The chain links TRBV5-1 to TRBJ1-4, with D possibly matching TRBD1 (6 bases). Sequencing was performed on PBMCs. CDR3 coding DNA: TGCGCCAGCAGCAACCTGACAGGCTCAACTAATGAAAAACTGTTTTTT. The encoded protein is CASSNLTGSTNEKLFF. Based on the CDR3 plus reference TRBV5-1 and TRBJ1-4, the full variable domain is KAGVTQTPRYLIKTRGQQVTLSCSPISGHRSVSWYQQTPGQGLQFLFEYFSETQRNKGNFPGRFSGRQFSNSRSEMNVSTLELGDSALYLCASSNLTGSTNEKLFFGSGTQLSVL.